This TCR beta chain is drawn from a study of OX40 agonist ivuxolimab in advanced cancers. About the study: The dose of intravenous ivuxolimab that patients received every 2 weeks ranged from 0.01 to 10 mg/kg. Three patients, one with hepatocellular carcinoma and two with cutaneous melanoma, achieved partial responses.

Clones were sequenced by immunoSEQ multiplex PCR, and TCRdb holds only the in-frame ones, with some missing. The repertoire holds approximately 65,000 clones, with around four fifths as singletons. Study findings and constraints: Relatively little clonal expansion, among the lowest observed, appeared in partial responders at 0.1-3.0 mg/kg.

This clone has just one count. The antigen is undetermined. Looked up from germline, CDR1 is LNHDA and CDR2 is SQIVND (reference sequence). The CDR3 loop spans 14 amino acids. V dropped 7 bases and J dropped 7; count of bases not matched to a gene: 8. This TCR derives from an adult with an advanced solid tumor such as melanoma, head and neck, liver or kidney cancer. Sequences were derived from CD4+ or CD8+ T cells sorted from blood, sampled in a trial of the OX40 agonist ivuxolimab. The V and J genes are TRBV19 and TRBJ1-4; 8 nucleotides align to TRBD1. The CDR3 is CASTSDRGSEKLFF. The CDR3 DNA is TGTGCCAGTACTTCAGACAGGGGAAGTGAAAAACTGTTTTTT.